The 31 T cell receptor beta chains listed next were all sequenced from one sample in a study of response to subunit inactivated influenza vaccine. TCRdb reanalysed the RT-PCR reads using MiXCR and keeps one entry per CDR3 protein. The profile covers 400,000 to 650,000 distinct CDR3 sequences, with 6.5% to 8% appearing a single time and roughly 13% taken by the ten largest. The sequencing used PBMCs from blood, collected roughly 24 months after vaccination. The receptors originated from a man between 45 and 75 years old who received an inactivated influenza vaccine.

J is TRBJ1-2 and V is TRBV4-3; 7 bases line up with TRBD1. V was pared by 0 bases and J by 6 bases, with 4 bases of the junction left unmatched. CDR3 length: 14 amino acids. CDR1 is LGHNA and CDR2 is YSLEER in the germline V gene. In DNA, the CDR3 is TGCGCCAGCAGCCAAGATATAGGGGGCAATGGCTACACCTTC. Its protein product is CASSQDIGGNGYTF.

This clonotype was picked up many times. In DNA form, the CDR3 reads TGTGCCAGCTCATGGGACCCCCTCTATGGCTACACCTTC. Translation gives CASSWDPLYGYTF. V and J are TRBV10-3 and TRBJ1-2, with D possibly being TRBD1 (5 bases). CDR3 length: 13 residues. Trimming removed 10 bases at V and 4 bases at J, with 16 bases between. Germline CDR1 ENHRY, CDR2 SYGVKD.

This clonotype was picked up many times. The J gene is TRBJ2-2, the V gene TRBV19; tentatively, D is TRBD1 or TRBD2 (6 bases each). V was trimmed by 6 bases and J by 4 bases, leaving 21 bases between them. The CDR3 length is 17 residues. Germline values: CDR1 LNHDA, CDR2 SQIVND (reference sequence). The CDR3 DNA reads TGTGCCAGTAGAATGACCCGGGGGCTATTAGGCACCGGGGAGCTGTTTTTT. This codes for CASRMTRGLLGTGELFF.

CDR3 protein: CASSPRLRAPDYNEQFF. In nucleotides, the CDR3 is TGTGCCAGCAGCCCGCGCCTGCGGGCCCCGGACTACAATGAGCAGTTCTTC. This chain joins TRBV6-1 and TRBJ2-1, with D tentatively TRBD2 (5 bases). CDR3 size: 17 residues. With 6 bases removed from V and 3 bases from J, the gap between germline ends came to 21 bases. Germline loops: CDR1 MNHNS, CDR2 SASEGT.

This clonotype was seen ten or more times. The chain employs TRBV3-1 and TRBJ1-1; possibly TRBD1 for D (5 bases). The V gene lost 0 bases and the J gene lost 4 bases, with 12 bases spanning the gap. This CDR3 spans 15 amino acids. Germline V gene sequence: CDR1 LGHDT, CDR2 YNNKEL (reference sequence). CDR3 DNA: TGTGCCAGCAGCCAAGATGCCTCAGGGCGCACTGAAGCTTTCTTT. Its translation is CASSQDASGRTEAFF.

This clonotype was seen a few times. The V call is TRBV5-6, the J call TRBJ2-1; D is possibly TRBD1 (7 bases). The V and J ends lost 7 bases and 6 bases respectively, with 17 bases between them. Germline CDR1 reads SGHDT; CDR2 reads YYEEEE. The CDR3 is made up of 14 amino acids. The CDR3 nucleotides are TGTGCCAGCTTCTGGGGGGCAGGGGGCAATGAGCAGTTCTTC. This translates into CASFWGAGGNEQFF.

This clonotype was observed a few times. The chain is built from TRBV11-2 and TRBJ2-1, with a tentative D call TRBD2 (6 bases). Germline V gene sequence: CDR1 SGHAT, CDR2 FQNNGV. This CDR3 is 15 amino acids long. With 4 bases removed from V and 3 bases from J, the gap between germline ends came to 13 bases. CDR3 amino acids: CASSSKIGGYNEQFF. Written as DNA, the CDR3 is TGTGCCAGCAGCTCCAAGATCGGGGGCTACAATGAGCAGTTCTTC.

The chain couples TRBV2 to TRBJ2-1; 9 bases map to TRBD2. CDR1 SNHLY and CDR2 FYNNEI come from the germline V gene. The CDR3 loop spans 16 amino acids. The V and J ends lost 1 base and 5 bases, in that order; junction bases with no gene match: 6. The CDR3 DNA sequence: TGTGCCAGCAGTGAAGGACTAGCGGAGACCAACAATGAGCAGTTCTTC. Protein product: CASSEGLAETNNEQFF.

In nucleotides, the CDR3 is TGCAGTGCTAGCCAGTACCAACCGGGACCCCGCACAGATACGCAGTATTTT. Protein product: CSASQYQPGPRTDTQYF. V usage is TRBV20-1 and J usage is TRBJ2-3; TRBD1 or TRBD2 may be the D gene (5 bases each). The V and J ends lost 3 bases and 1 base respectively, with 20 bases between them. CDR3 length: 17 amino acids. Per germline, CDR1 DFQATT and CDR2 SNEGSKA (reference sequence).

This chain joins TRBV19 and TRBJ2-1; D not resolved. The CDR3 covers 14 residues. Germline V gene data show CDR1 as LNHDA and CDR2 as SQIVND (reference sequence). Deletions cut 3 bases from V and 9 bases from J, with 15 bases between. The CDR3 protein is CASSMGSRAGEQFF. The CDR3 bases are TGTGCCAGTAGTATGGGTTCTAGGGCCGGTGAGCAGTTCTTC.

This clonotype was observed a few times. J is TRBJ2-7 and V is TRBV5-1, with D perhaps TRBD1 or TRBD2 (5 bases each). Germline CDR1 reads SGHRS; CDR2 reads YFSETQ. The CDR3 totals 15 residues. Deletions cut 2 bases from V and 3 bases from J, with 15 bases between. This CDR3 reads CASSFQGTRVYEQYF. DNA of the CDR3: TGCGCCAGCAGCTTCCAAGGGACCAGGGTCTACGAGCAGTACTTC.

This clonotype occurred many times. This chain uses TRBV5-6 with TRBJ2-1; 7 nucleotides line up with TRBD2. The CDR3 runs to 15 residues. V shed 2 bases, J shed 7 bases, and the junction held 9 bases outside the gene matches. In germline, CDR1 is SGHDT, CDR2 YYEEEE. The CDR3 DNA is TGTGCCAGCAGCTTTGGAGCCATACTAGCGAATGAGCAGTTCTTC. Amino acids: CASSFGAILANEQFF.

There are many counts of this clonotype. The chain links TRBV5-6 to TRBJ2-5, with D unresolved. V lost 0 bases to trimming and J lost 6 bases, with 12 bases between them. Looked up from germline, CDR1 is SGHDT and CDR2 is YYEEEE. The CDR3 is made up of 14 amino acids. This CDR3 reads CASSLVEVGKTQYF. The CDR3 DNA reads TGTGCCAGCAGCTTGGTTGAGGTGGGCAAGACCCAGTACTTC. Supplemented by reference TRBV5-6 and TRBJ2-5, the full variable domain reads DAGVTQSPTHLIKTRGQQVTLRCSPKSGHDTVSWYQQALGQGPQFIFQYYEEEERQRGNFPDRFSGHQFPNYSSELNVNALLLGDSALYLCASSLVEVGKTQYFGPGTRLLVL.

This clonotype was counted at least ten times. The chain recombines TRBV29-1 with TRBJ2-3; the match to TRBD2 covers 10 bases. Germline CDR1 SQVTM, CDR2 ANQGSEA. CDR3 length equals 14 residues. Trimming at V came to 7 bases and at J to 7 bases, leaving 11 bases not matched to a gene. DNA for the CDR3: TGCAGCGGCTCTTTGAGCGGGGGGGCGAATACGCAGTATTTT. Protein product: CSGSLSGGANTQYF.

The chain joins TRBV9 to TRBJ2-2; D may be TRBD2 (7 bases). V lost 4 bases and J lost 5, with 15 bases in between. Germline CDR1 SGDLS, CDR2 YYNGEE. The CDR3 consists of 15 residues. The CDR3 protein is CASSSDRTRTGELFF. In DNA form, the CDR3 reads TGTGCCAGCAGCTCCGACAGGACTAGGACCGGGGAGCTGTTTTTT.

V gene TRBV7-2 combines with J gene TRBJ1-5; 12 nucleotides align to TRBD1. The trim removed 5 bases at V and 5 bases at J, leaving 7 bases unmatched. The CDR3 loop spans 16 amino acids. CDR1 is SGHTA, CDR2 FQGNSA, per germline. CDR3 DNA: TGTGCCAGCAGCGCACGCGGGACAGGGGGCTATCAGCCCCAGCATTTT. Protein product: CASSARGTGGYQPQHF.

V usage is TRBV14 and J usage is TRBJ2-6; D not resolved. This CDR3 comprises 16 residues. From germline, CDR1 is SGHDN and CDR2 FVKESK. V was cut by 9 bases and J by 0 bases, with 15 bases left in between. CDR3 amino acids: CARTGPRNSGANVLTF. CDR3 bases: TGTGCCAGGACCGGGCCTCGGAACTCTGGGGCCAACGTCCTGACTTTC.

V usage is TRBV19 and J usage is TRBJ2-7; D is uncertain. The germline V gene encodes CDR1 LNHDA and CDR2 SQIVND (reference sequence). V was trimmed by 5 bases and J by 3 bases, leaving 17 bases between them. The CDR3 has 15 residues. The CDR3 nucleotides are TGTGCCAGTAGTTCTTCGGTGTTAGACGGCTACGAGCAGTACTTC. Translating it yields CASSSSVLDGYEQYF.

This chain joins TRBV6-6 and TRBJ1-1; no firm D call. V was shortened by 7 bases and J by 1 base, with 10 bases between the two germline ends. From germline, CDR1 is MNHNY and CDR2 SVGAGI (reference sequence). This CDR3 is built from 13 residues. CDR3 bases: TGTGCCAGCACCGAAACCTCGAACACTGAAGCTTTCTTT. Translating it yields CASTETSNTEAFF.

The sample holds many counts of this clonotype. V is TRBV11-2 and J is TRBJ2-1; TRBD2 agrees at 11 bases. Per the germline V gene, CDR1 is SGHAT and CDR2 is FQNNGV. The V gene end was trimmed by 0 bases and the J gene end by 0 bases; junction bases not matched to a gene: 7. The CDR3 runs to 19 residues. The CDR3 region has the DNA TGTGCCAGCAGCTTAGACTCGACTAGCGGGGTTAGCTCCTACAATGAGCAGTTCTTC. Translated: CASSLDSTSGVSSYNEQFF.

In its sample, this clonotype was seen a few times. The CDR3 bases are TGTGCCAGCAGCGACTCTCTGACTAGCGCCCTCAATGAGCAGTTCTTC. It translates to CASSDSLTSALNEQFF. The chain combines TRBV6-2 or TRBV6-3 with TRBJ2-1; 8 nucleotides agree with TRBD2. Trimming took 6 bases from V and 6 from J; bases not matched to a gene: 13. CDR1 and CDR2 from the germline V gene are MNHEY and SVGEGT. The CDR3 sequence is 16 residues long.

The V gene is TRBV5-4, the J gene TRBJ2-3, with D tentatively TRBD2 (6 bases). This CDR3 comprises 14 residues. CDR1 is SGHNT, CDR2 YYREEE, per germline (reference sequence). The V gene lost 3 bases and the J gene lost 4 bases, with 12 bases spanning the gap. Written as DNA, the CDR3 is TGTGCCAGCAGCTGGGAAGGCGGGGCAGATACGCAGTATTTT. Its protein product is CASSWEGGADTQYF. Looking up the rest from reference TRBV5-4 and TRBJ2-3 gives the full variable domain: ETGVTQSPTHLIKTRGQQVTLRCSSQSGHNTVSWYQQALGQGPQFIFQYYREEENGRGNFPPRFSGLQFPNYSSELNVNALELDDSALYLCASSWEGGADTQYFGPGTRLTVL.

The sample holds many counts of this clonotype. The chain recombines TRBV5-5 with TRBJ1-1; D is unresolved. This CDR3 has 12 residues. V dropped 0 bases and J dropped 3 bases, with 3 bases sitting between them. Germline V gene lookup returns CDR1 SGHKS and CDR2 YYEKEE (reference sequence). The CDR3 reads CASSLAYTEAFF. CDR3 sequence (DNA): TGTGCCAGCAGCTTGGCGTACACTGAAGCTTTCTTT.

The table lists this clonotype with a few counts. V gene TRBV28 combines with J gene TRBJ2-7; D is perhaps TRBD1 or TRBD2 (5 bases each). The germline CDR1 and CDR2 sequences are MDHEN and SYDVKM. The V and J ends lost 10 bases and 2 bases respectively, with 12 bases between them. The CDR3 has 12 amino acids. CDR3 nucleotides: TGTGCCACTGGGGACGGCACCTACGAGCAGTACTTC. Encoded protein: CATGDGTYEQYF.

The table lists this clonotype with a few counts. The gene calls are TRBV5-5 and TRBJ2-2; D not certain. The germline V and J ends were trimmed by 1 base and 4 bases, with 8 bases remaining between them. Looked up from germline, CDR1 is SGHKS and CDR2 is YYEKEE (reference sequence). The length of the CDR3 is 14 residues. For the CDR3, the DNA is TGTGCCAGCAGCTTGCCCGGGTTCACCGGGGAGCTGTTTTTT. Its translation is CASSLPGFTGELFF.

There are many counts of this clonotype. This chain links TRBV12-3 or TRBV12-4 with TRBJ1-5, with D possibly matching TRBD1 (5 bases). CDR3 length: 13 residues. Trimming pared 3 bases from V and 6 bases from J, leaving 9 bases between. DNA for the CDR3: TGTGCCAGCAGTTTCCAGGGAGGTCAGCCCCAGCATTTT. Translated: CASSFQGGQPQHF.

A few counts support this clonotype. The CDR3 nucleotides read TGCGCCAGCAGCTTGGATTCGGGAGGGGTCTCAGATACGCAGTATTTT. It translates to CASSLDSGGVSDTQYF. The chain has TRBV5-1 and TRBJ2-3; 8 positions match TRBD2. V dropped 0 bases and J dropped 4; count of bases not matched to a gene: 7. The V gene's germline CDR1 is SGHRS and CDR2 YFSETQ. This CDR3 contains 16 residues.

This clonotype was counted only a few times. The chain joins TRBV5-1 to TRBJ1-4, with D unresolved. CDR1 is SGHRS, CDR2 YFSETQ, per germline. CDR3 length: 15 residues. V shed 0 bases and J shed 5 bases, with 11 bases lying between them. The CDR3 nucleotides are TGCGCCAGCAGCTTGGCCGGTAGTGGGAATGAAAAACTGTTTTTT. Amino acid sequence: CASSLAGSGNEKLFF.

A few counts support this clonotype. This chain's CDR3 is CSARDGEKLFF. The CDR3 DNA reads TGCAGTGCTAGAGACGGTGAAAAACTGTTTTTT. V usage is TRBV20-1 and J usage is TRBJ1-4; D unresolved. The germline V gene encodes CDR1 DFQATT and CDR2 SNEGSKA (reference sequence). The CDR3 loop spans 11 amino acids. V lost 0 bases and J lost 7, with 3 bases in between.

This clonotype turned up a few times. CDR3 DNA: TGTGCCAGCAGGGACAGGAAAAATGAAAAACTGTTTTTT. It is translated as CASRDRKNEKLFF. The chain links TRBV25-1 to TRBJ1-4; 7 bases match TRBD1. CDR3 size: 13 residues. The ends lost 6 bases at V and 5 bases at J; junction bases unmatched: 3. Per the germline V gene, CDR1 is MGHDK and CDR2 is SYGVNS.

The chain uses TRBV3-1 and TRBJ2-3; the D gene is possibly TRBD2 (7 bases). The germline V gene encodes CDR1 LGHDT and CDR2 YNNKEL (reference sequence). The CDR3 is 15 residues long. The V end was cut by 6 bases, the J end by 4 bases, with 17 bases between. The CDR3 protein is CASRGGGARPDTQYF. The CDR3 region has the DNA TGTGCCAGCAGAGGAGGGGGGGCCCGCCCAGATACGCAGTATTTT.